The clone carrying this TCR beta chain was recorded at least ten times. The authors built TCR beta libraries using iRepertoire HTBI primers and Arm-PCR of CDR3 regions. TCRdb fed the multiplex PCR reads into MiXCR, producing one record per CDR3 protein. There are over 350,000 distinct CDR3 sequences in the sample; approximately 16% occur only once, and approximately 8% lies in the top ten. Indicated time point: newly diagnosed GD, antithyroid drugs for less than 3 months. PBMCs provided the RNA from which the TCR library was made. Trimming took 4 bases from V and 5 from J, leaving 17 bases between them. The CDR3 consists of 16 residues. Looked up from germline, CDR1 is ENHRY and CDR2 is SYGVKD. This record belongs to a study of regulatory T cells in long-lasting Graves disease. The wider study: Duration of antithyroid drug therapy among newly diagnosed Graves' patients was under 3 months.

This sample also belongs to another study, concerning T cells in Graves' hyperthyroidism and ophthalmopathy. That report notes: Pregnant or lactating patients were excluded, as were those with uncontrolled infection or other autoimmune disease.

The TCR comes from a woman aged 35 to 49 with Graves disease. The genes are TRBV10-3 and TRBJ1-4, with D uncertain. Sequencing was performed on peripheral blood mononuclear cells (PBMCs), taken at new diagnosis, from a patient treated with antithyroid drugs. The CDR3 sequence is CAISVDAPGLNEKLFF. The CDR3 region has the DNA TGTGCCATCAGTGTAGACGCTCCGGGATTAAATGAAAAACTGTTTTTT.